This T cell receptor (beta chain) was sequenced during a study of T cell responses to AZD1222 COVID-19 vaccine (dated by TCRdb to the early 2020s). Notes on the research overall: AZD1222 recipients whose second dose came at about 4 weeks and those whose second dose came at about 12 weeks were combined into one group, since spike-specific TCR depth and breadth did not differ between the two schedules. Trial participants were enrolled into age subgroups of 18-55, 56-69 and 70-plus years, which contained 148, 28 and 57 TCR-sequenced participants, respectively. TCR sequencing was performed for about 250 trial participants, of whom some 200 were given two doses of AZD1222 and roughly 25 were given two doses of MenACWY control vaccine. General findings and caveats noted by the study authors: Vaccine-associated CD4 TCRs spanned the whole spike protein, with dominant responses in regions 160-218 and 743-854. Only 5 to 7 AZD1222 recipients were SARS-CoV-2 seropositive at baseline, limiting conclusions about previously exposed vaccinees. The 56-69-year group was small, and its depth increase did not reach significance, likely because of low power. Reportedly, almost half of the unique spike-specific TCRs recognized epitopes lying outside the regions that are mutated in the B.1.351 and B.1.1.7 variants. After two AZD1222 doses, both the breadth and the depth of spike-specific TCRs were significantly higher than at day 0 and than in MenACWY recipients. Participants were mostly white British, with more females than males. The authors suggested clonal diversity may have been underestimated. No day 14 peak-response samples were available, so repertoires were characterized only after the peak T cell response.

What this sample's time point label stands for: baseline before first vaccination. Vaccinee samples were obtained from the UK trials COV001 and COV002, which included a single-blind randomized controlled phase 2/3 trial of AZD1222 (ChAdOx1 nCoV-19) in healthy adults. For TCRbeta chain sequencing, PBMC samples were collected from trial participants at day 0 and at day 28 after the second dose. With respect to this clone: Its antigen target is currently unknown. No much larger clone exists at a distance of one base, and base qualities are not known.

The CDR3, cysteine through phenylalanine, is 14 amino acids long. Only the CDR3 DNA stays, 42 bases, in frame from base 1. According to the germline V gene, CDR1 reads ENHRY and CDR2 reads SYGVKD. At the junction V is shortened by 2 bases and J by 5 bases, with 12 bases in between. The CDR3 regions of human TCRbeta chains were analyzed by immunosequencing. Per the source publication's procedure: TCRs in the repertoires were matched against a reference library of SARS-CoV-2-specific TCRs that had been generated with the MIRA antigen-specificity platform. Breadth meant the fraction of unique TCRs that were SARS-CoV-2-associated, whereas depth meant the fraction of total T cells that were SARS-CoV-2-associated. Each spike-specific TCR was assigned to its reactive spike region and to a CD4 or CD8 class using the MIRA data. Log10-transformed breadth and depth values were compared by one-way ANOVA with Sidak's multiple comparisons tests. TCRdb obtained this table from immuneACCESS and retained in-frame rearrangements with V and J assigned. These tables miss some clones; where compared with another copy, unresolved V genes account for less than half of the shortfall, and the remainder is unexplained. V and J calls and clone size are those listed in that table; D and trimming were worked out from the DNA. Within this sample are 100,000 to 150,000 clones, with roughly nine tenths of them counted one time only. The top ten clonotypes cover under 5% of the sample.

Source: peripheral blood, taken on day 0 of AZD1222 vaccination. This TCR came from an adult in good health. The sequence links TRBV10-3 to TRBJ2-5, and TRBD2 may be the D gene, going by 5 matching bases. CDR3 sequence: CAISEEGRAETQYF. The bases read TGTGCCATCAGTGAGGAGGGTCGTGCGGAGACCCAGTACTTC.